What follows are 20 T cell receptor beta chains derived from one specimen sequenced in a study of T cell responses to AZD1222 COVID-19 vaccine listed by TCRdb under 2021. This specimen's time point label, per the study, means: baseline before first vaccination. The library was generated by the immunoSEQ multiplex PCR assay. Entries here come from immuneACCESS through TCRdb and include only in-frame sequences with V and J called. Some clones fail to appear in such tables; in the studies checked, an unresolved V gene covers under half of the shortfall, and the cause of the remainder is unknown. Across this sample there are some 96,000 clones, with 92% seen only once. Of the sample, 1.7% is held by the ten largest clones. Source: peripheral blood, taken on day 0 of AZD1222 vaccination. The source of these receptors is an adult in good health.

This clone was recorded only once. The chain is built from TRBV19 and TRBJ2-3; maybe TRBD2 (5 bases). The CDR3 sequence is 14 residues long. Germline V gene lookup returns CDR1 LNHDA and CDR2 SQIVND (reference sequence). V lost 4 bases and J lost 5, with 13 bases in between. DNA of the CDR3: TGTGCCAGTAGTACCGGGGAAGGTGAAGATACGCAGTATTTT. Translation: CASSTGEGEDTQYF.

The V gene is TRBV20-1, the J gene TRBJ1-1; no clear D. The V and J ends lost 3 bases and 5 bases respectively, with 7 bases between them. This CDR3 region has 11 residues. Germline CDR1 reads DFQATT; CDR2 reads SNEGSKA (reference sequence). CDR3 bases: TGCAGTGCTAGCAGTCGTACTGAAGCTTTCTTT. The encoded protein is CSASSRTEAFF.

V usage is TRBV28 and J usage is TRBJ2-7, with D unresolved. This CDR3 has 13 residues. Trimming took 7 bases from V and 2 from J, leaving 12 bases between them. Germline V CDR1 and CDR2: MDHEN, SYDVKM. CDR3 sequence: CASNGVTPYEQYF. DNA of the CDR3: TGTGCCAGCAATGGAGTAACCCCCTACGAGCAGTACTTC.

This rearrangement joins TRBV4-2 to TRBJ2-3, with 7 bases aligning to TRBD2. CDR1 is LGHNA, CDR2 YNFKEQ, per germline. The V segment lost 0 bases and the J segment 3 bases; nucleotides outside the gene matches: 6. The CDR3 has 16 amino acids. CDR3 coding DNA: TGTGCCAGCAGCCAAGAGTGGGGAGGGAAAACAGATACGCAGTATTTT. The encoded protein is CASSQEWGGKTDTQYF.

V is TRBV3-1 (or the pseudogene TRBV3-2) and J is TRBJ1-1; the D gene is possibly TRBD1 (6 bases). The CDR3 sequence is 13 residues long. V was clipped by 4 bases and J by 3 bases, with 9 bases between them. The germline CDR1 and CDR2 sequences are LGHDT and YNNKEL (reference sequence). This chain's CDR3 is CASSRTGYTEAFF. CDR3 bases: TGTGCCAGCAGCCGTACAGGGTACACTGAAGCTTTCTTT.

V gene TRBV4-2 combines with J gene TRBJ2-1, with 7 nucleotides matching TRBD2. The CDR3 spans 14 residues. The junction had 4 bases not matched to a gene; V was cut back by 0 bases and J by 8 bases. From germline, CDR1 is LGHNA and CDR2 YNFKEQ. DNA of the CDR3: TGTGCCAGCAGCCAAGAGGCGGGAGTGGATGAGCAGTTCTTC. Translated, it gives CASSQEAGVDEQFF.

The chain links TRBV19 to TRBJ2-7; 12 positions match TRBD2. J was trimmed by 5 bases and V by 5 bases; bases with no gene match: 10. The CDR3 sequence is 16 residues long. The germline gives CDR1 LNHDA, CDR2 SQIVND (reference sequence). CDR3: CASSSSGRAGFDEQYF. CDR3 nucleotide sequence: TGTGCCAGTAGTTCTAGCGGGAGGGCAGGATTCGACGAGCAGTACTTC.

The chain carries TRBV3-1 (or the pseudogene TRBV3-2) and TRBJ1-2; D may be TRBD1 (5 bases). Trimming removed 4 bases at V and 7 bases at J, with 19 bases between. This CDR3 contains 15 residues. Germline loops: CDR1 LGHDT, CDR2 YNNKEL (reference sequence). CDR3 sequence (DNA): TGTGCCAGCAGCCCCCAGGGAGGAATCAAGACTGGCTACACCTTC. Translating it yields CASSPQGGIKTGYTF.

V and J are TRBV9 and TRBJ1-2; 9 positions match TRBD1. CDR1 and CDR2 from the germline V gene are SGDLS and YYNGEE. Trimming took 6 bases from V and 4 from J; bases not matched to a gene: 16. The CDR3 loop spans 17 amino acids. In nucleotides, the CDR3 is TGTGCCAGCACCGGGACAGGGTATAGTCCGATCGGCTATGGCTACACCTTC. Translating it yields CASTGTGYSPIGYGYTF.

V and J are TRBV27 and TRBJ1-6; 7 nucleotides align to TRBD1. Looked up from germline, CDR1 is MNHEY and CDR2 is SMNVEV (reference sequence). V trimming: 4 bases; J trimming: 8 bases; junction bases outside the gene matches: 11. CDR3 length equals 16 residues. CDR3 bases: TGTGCCAGCAGTTCCCGACAGGGAGAAGTGGATTCACCCCTCCACTTT. Amino acids: CASSSRQGEVDSPLHF.

The chain recombines TRBV13 with TRBJ1-1, with a tentative D call TRBD1 (6 bases). Trimming shortened V by 3 bases and J by 0 bases, and 17 bases separated the two germline ends. The CDR3 loop spans 17 amino acids. Per germline, CDR1 PRHDT and CDR2 FYEKMQ (reference sequence). The CDR3 region has the DNA TGTGCCAGCAGCTTCTATCAACAGGGCGGGGTGAACACTGAAGCTTTCTTT. Its protein is CASSFYQQGGVNTEAFF. The complete variable domain, with remaining parts taken from reference TRBV13 and TRBJ1-1, reads AAGVIQSPRHLIKEKRETATLKCYPIPRHDTVYWYQQGPGQDPQFLISFYEKMQSDKGSIPDRFSAQQFSDYHSELNMSSLELGDSALYFCASSFYQQGGVNTEAFFGQGTRLTVV.

The chain links TRBV10-2 to TRBJ1-5; D is undetermined. V was trimmed by 0 bases and J by 0 bases, leaving 3 bases between them. The germline gives CDR1 WSHSY, CDR2 SAAADI. The CDR3 sequence is 14 residues long. CDR3 in amino acids: CASSESDSNQPQHF. The CDR3, as DNA: TGCGCCAGCAGTGAGTCAGATAGCAATCAGCCCCAGCATTTT.

The gene calls are TRBV7-2 and TRBJ1-5; no clear D. Germline-derived CDR1 and CDR2 are SGHTA and FQGNSA. Between the trimmed V and J ends, which lost 1 base and 8 bases, there was a span of 9 bases. This CDR3 is 13 amino acids long. The CDR3 spells CASSLGLIKPQHF. CDR3 nucleotides: TGTGCCAGCAGCTTAGGCTTGATCAAGCCCCAGCATTTT.

This chain uses TRBV2 with TRBJ1-5; D ambiguous. The CDR3 runs 13 residues. V was trimmed by 4 bases and J by 4 bases, leaving 8 bases between them. Germline assignment: CDR1 SNHLY and CDR2 FYNNEI. The CDR3 loop is CASSGQKNQPQHF. For the CDR3, the DNA is TGTGCCAGCAGTGGCCAGAAAAATCAGCCCCAGCATTTT.

V and J are TRBV9 and TRBJ2-3; D remains ambiguous. The CDR3 length is 10 residues. Germline V gene lookup returns CDR1 SGDLS and CDR2 YYNGEE. V lost 3 bases to trimming and J lost 7 bases, with 3 bases between them. CDR3 nucleotide sequence: TGTGCCAGCAGCGGGCATACGCAGTATTTT. Translated: CASSGHTQYF.

This clone has only one observation. J is TRBJ1-6 and V is TRBV27; D uncertain. The CDR3 covers 17 residues. V shed 2 bases and J shed 0 bases, with 11 bases lying between them. Germline V gene data show CDR1 as MNHEY and CDR2 as SMNVEV (reference sequence). Here the CDR3 DNA reads TGTGCCAGCAGTTTAATACGACAAAGCTCCTATAATTCACCCCTCCACTTT. As protein: CASSLIRQSSYNSPLHF.

With respect to this clone: Germline and junction disagree at one end, which may indicate a read error. The chain has TRBV27 and TRBJ1-2; D possibly corresponds to TRBD1 (5 bases). The CDR3 totals 15 residues. Germline lookup yields CDR1 MNHEY and CDR2 SMNVEV (reference sequence). Written as DNA, the CDR3 is TGTGCCAGCAGTATATCTTTAGGGGCGAACTATGGCTACACCTTC. Translation gives CASSISLGANYGYTF.

The gene calls are TRBV6-5 and TRBJ1-4, with D unresolved. The CDR3 covers 14 residues. V was shortened by 5 bases and J by 8 bases, with 15 bases between the two germline ends. Germline CDR1 is MNHEY and CDR2 is SVGAGI. CDR3 sequence (DNA): TGTGCCAGCAGTCGGAAATACGGAGGGGAAAAACTGTTTTTT. Translation: CASSRKYGGEKLFF.

The chain couples TRBV11-2 to TRBJ1-1; D ambiguous. Germline V gene data show CDR1 as SGHAT and CDR2 as FQNNGV. The CDR3 covers 16 residues. The V and J ends lost 1 base and 1 base respectively, with 13 bases between them. In DNA form, the CDR3 reads TGTGCCAGCAGCTTAGCTTTCCCCAGTCGGAACACTGAAGCTTTCTTT. Translated, it gives CASSLAFPSRNTEAFF.

CDR3 residues: CASRGPGSPNSYNEQFF. The DNA for the CDR3 is TGTGCCAGCAGGGGTCCCGGGAGCCCGAACTCCTACAATGAGCAGTTCTTC. The chain carries TRBV2 and TRBJ2-1, with D possibly matching TRBD2 (6 bases). The CDR3 sequence is 17 residues long. With 6 bases removed from V and 0 bases from J, the gap between germline ends came to 18 bases. Germline assignment: CDR1 SNHLY and CDR2 FYNNEI.